The rows below give T cell receptor beta chains drawn from one sample of a study of lymphopenia after photon versus proton radiotherapy. The repertoire was sequenced with immunoSEQ multiplex PCR; TCRdb's copy has only in-frame clones and lacks some. The sample records 53,000 or so clones, 65% to 85% being singletons. This material consisted of peripheral blood, taken from a patient treated with photon-based radiotherapy. These receptors came from a man aged 50 to 59 with gastric cancer. CDR3s include the opening cysteine and the closing phenylalanine or tryptophan. The order of the fields is D gene, clone size, J gene, V gene, CDR3 protein, CDR3 DNA. D genes are given only for firm matches. Only some rows state a clone size, as once, few, many or a class for expanded clones.

- | - | TRBJ2-1 | TRBV29-1 | CSVELSQASSYNEQFF | TGCAGCGTTGAACTTTCGCAGGCCAGCTCCTACAATGAGCAGTTCTTC
TRBD1 | - | TRBJ2-3 | TRBV10-3 | CATRGGAYTQYF | TGTGCCACCCGAGGGGGCGCATATACGCAGTATTTT
TRBD1 | - | TRBJ2-4 | TRBV5-4 | CASSPGQGRGKNIQYF | TGTGCCAGCAGCCCCGGACAGGGGAGGGGGAAAAACATTCAGTACTTC
- | - | TRBJ1-5 | TRBV5-8 | CASSLVWVGQPQHF | TGTGCCAGCAGCTTGGTCTGGGTCGGTCAGCCCCAGCATTTT
TRBD1 | few | TRBJ2-5 | TRBV19 | CASSTTGDQGTQYF | TGTGCCAGTAGTACGACAGGGGACCAAGGGACCCAGTACTTC
- | - | TRBJ2-1 | TRBV18 | CASSLRISDSSYNEQFF | TGTGCCAGCTCACTACGAATTAGCGACAGCTCCTACAATGAGCAGTTCTTC
- | once | TRBJ2-3 | TRBV5-1 | CASRGANWGEMTDTQYF | TGCGCCAGCAGGGGTGCGAACTGGGGGGAGATGACAGATACGCAGTATTTT
- | - | TRBJ2-2 | TRBV6-4 | CASSDRPGFTGELFF | TGTGCCAGCAGTGACCGTCCAGGGTTCACCGGGGAGCTGTTTTTT
TRBD2 | - | TRBJ2-1 | TRBV5-8 | CASSNMWEGQFF | TGTGCCAGCAGCAATATGTGGGAGGGCCAGTTCTTC
TRBD2 | once | TRBJ2-5 | TRBV11-2 | CASSPGGLAGVGETQYF | TGTGCCAGCAGCCCTGGGGGACTAGCGGGAGTCGGAGAGACCCAGTACTTC
- | - | TRBJ1-3 | TRBV12-5 | CASGSVGEAGNTIYF | TGTGCTAGTGGTTCCGTGGGGGAGGCCGGAAACACCATATATTTT
TRBD1 | - | TRBJ2-5 | TRBV29-1 | CSVELDRDLGTQYF | TGCAGCGTTGAACTCGACAGGGACCTAGGGACCCAGTACTTC
- | - | TRBJ2-7 | TRBV20-1 | CSALRDEQYF | TGCAGTGCCCTCAGGGACGAGCAGTACTTC
- | - | TRBJ2-7 | TRBV21-1 | CASSKELNRALSYEQYF | TGTGCCAGCAGCAAAGAATTAAACAGGGCCCTTTCCTACGAGCAGTACTTC
- | - | TRBJ2-7 | TRBV27 | CASASPGQPIYPYEQYF | TGTGCCAGCGCATCGCCAGGGCAGCCAATTTATCCCTACGAGCAGTACTTC
- | - | TRBJ2-6 | TRBV28 | CASSLRGNPGPGANVLTF | TGTGCCAGCAGTTTAAGGGGTAACCCGGGGCCTGGGGCCAACGTCCTGACTTTC
TRBD2 | - | TRBJ2-7 | TRBV18 | CASSPTIAGEIQYF | TGTGCCAGCTCACCAACAATAGCGGGAGAAATCCAGTACTTC
TRBD2 | - | TRBJ2-3 | TRBV9 | CASSVAITSGTDTQYF | TGTGCCAGCAGCGTAGCTATCACTAGCGGGACGGATACGCAGTATTTT
- | few | TRBJ2-2 | TRBV28 | CASSFLAPGELFF | TGTGCCAGCAGTTTCCTAGCTCCCGGGGAGCTGTTTTTT
- | - | TRBJ2-7 | TRBV27 | CASSLSAPSNSYEQYF | TGTGCCAGCAGTTTGTCAGCGCCCTCAAACTCCTACGAGCAGTACTTC
- | - | TRBJ2-1 | TRBV5-4 | CASKGGAVRNEQFF | TGTGCCAGCAAGGGGGGGGCGGTCCGCAATGAGCAGTTCTTC
TRBD2 | - | TRBJ2-2 | TRBV27 | CASSSMISGRSHVGTGELFF | TGTGCCAGCAGTTCCATGATTAGCGGGAGATCCCACGTGGGCACCGGGGAGCTGTTTTTT
TRBD1 | - | TRBJ1-5 | TRBV6-6 | CASSSDRGRQPQHF | TGTGCCAGCAGCTCCGACAGGGGCCGCCAGCCCCAGCATTTT
- | - | TRBJ2-7 | TRBV19 | CASSRAGAYEQYF | TGTGCCAGTAGTAGGGCAGGGGCCTACGAGCAGTACTTC
- | - | TRBJ1-1 | TRBV4-3 | CASSQEENTEAFF | TGCGCCAGCAGCCAAGAGGAGAACACTGAAGCTTTCTTT
- | - | TRBJ1-1 | TRBV9 | CASSVGGYGTEAFF | TGTGCCAGCAGCGTAGGGGGTTATGGCACTGAAGCTTTCTTT
- | - | TRBJ2-1 | TRBV23-1 | CASSHGVRRDEQFF | TGCGCCAGCAGTCACGGGGTGCGCCGCGATGAGCAGTTCTTC
TRBD2 | - | TRBJ2-7 | TRBV7-2 | CASSLVASGYEQYF | TGTGCCAGCAGCTTAGTGGCTAGCGGTTACGAGCAGTACTTC
- | - | TRBJ2-2 | TRBV6-5 | CASRRTPHTGELFF | TGTGCCAGCAGAAGGACACCCCACACCGGGGAGCTGTTTTTT
TRBD2 | - | TRBJ2-3 | TRBV6-1 | CAARAGGSRDTQYF | TGTGCCGCCCGGGCGGGCGGGAGTCGAGATACGCAGTATTTT
- | - | TRBJ2-1 | TRBV15 | CATSRAGVEVNEQFF | TGTGCCACCAGCAGAGCAGGAGTTGAGGTCAATGAGCAGTTCTTC
- | few | TRBJ2-7 | TRBV2 | CASTPGTNYEQYF | TGTGCCAGCACCCCCGGGACAAACTACGAGCAGTACTTC
- | - | TRBJ2-2 | TRBV11-2 | CASSLGPRRELFF | TGTGCCAGCAGCTTGGGCCCCAGAAGGGAGCTGTTTTTT
TRBD1 | - | TRBJ1-2 | TRBV4-3 | CASSQDIGQGAFSGYTF | TGCGCCAGCAGCCAAGATATTGGGCAGGGGGCGTTTAGTGGCTACACCTTC
TRBD1 | few | TRBJ1-1 | TRBV7-9 | CASSPRTGLNTEAFF | TGTGCCAGCAGCCCCCGGACAGGACTGAACACTGAAGCTTTCTTT
- | - | TRBJ2-1 | TRBV29-1 | CSVQYPGANNEQFF | TGCAGCGTCCAGTATCCGGGAGCAAACAATGAGCAGTTCTTC
- | - | TRBJ1-4 | TRBV28 | CASSLPGSAGEKLFF | TGTGCCAGCAGTTTACCGGGAAGCGCGGGGGAAAAACTGTTTTTT
TRBD2 | few | TRBJ2-3 | TRBV7-7 | CARDPKRSGAHPIDTQYF | TGTGCCAGAGACCCGAAGAGGAGCGGGGCCCACCCAATCGATACGCAGTATTTT
- | - | TRBJ1-2 | TRBV11-2 | CASSVGLGYGYTF | TGTGCCAGCAGCGTCGGACTGGGATATGGCTACACCTTC
- | - | TRBJ2-3 | TRBV7-2 | CASSFPDLFALYTDTQYF | TGTGCCAGCAGCTTCCCCGACCTTTTCGCCCTATACACAGATACGCAGTATTTT
TRBD1 | - | TRBJ2-1 | TRBV5-1 | CASSLEAGGINEQFF | TGCGCCAGCAGCTTGGAGGCAGGGGGTATCAATGAGCAGTTCTTC
- | - | TRBJ1-3 | TRBV18 | CASSPNPGNTIYF | TGTGCCAGCTCACCAAATCCCGGAAACACCATATATTTT
- | - | TRBJ2-5 | TRBV5-1 | CASSLRTDQETQYF | TGCGCCAGCAGCTTGCGTACAGATCAAGAGACCCAGTACTTC
- | - | TRBJ2-1 | TRBV7-2 | CASSLVQASYNEQFF | TGTGCCAGCAGCTTAGTACAGGCATCCTACAATGAGCAGTTCTTC
- | - | TRBJ2-5 | TRBV11-2 | CASSLGTGSGETQYF | TGTGCCAGCAGCTTAGGGACGGGCTCGGGGGAGACCCAGTACTTC
- | once | TRBJ1-1 | TRBV27 | CASSLGGTDTEAFF | TGTGCCAGCAGTTTAGGAGGGACGGACACTGAAGCTTTCTTT
TRBD1 | - | TRBJ1-5 | TRBV30 | CAWSQGVQPQHF | TGTGCCTGGAGTCAGGGGGTTCAGCCCCAGCATTTT
- | - | TRBJ1-5 | TRBV2 | CASTRGGVSSNQPQHF | TGTGCCAGCACCCGGGGGGGGGTCAGCAGCAATCAGCCCCAGCATTTT
- | - | TRBJ2-7 | TRBV11-1 | CASSLGKGVYEQYF | TGTGCCAGCAGCTTAGGTAAAGGAGTCTACGAGCAGTACTTC
- | few | TRBJ1-5 | TRBV5-8 | CASSAVHGQPQHF | TGTGCCAGCAGCGCCGTGCACGGTCAGCCCCAGCATTTT
TRBD1 | - | TRBJ2-3 | TRBV18 | CASSQGTGGTDTQYF | TGTGCCAGCTCACAGGGGACAGGGGGCACAGATACGCAGTATTTT
- | once | TRBJ2-5 | TRBV18 | CASSPDRRQETQYF | TGTGCCAGCTCACCAGACAGGCGTCAAGAGACCCAGTACTTC
TRBD2 | - | TRBJ2-3 | TRBV10-3 | CAISSSLAGGDTDTQYF | TGTGCCATCAGTTCGTCACTAGCGGGAGGGGACACAGATACGCAGTATTTT